This T cell receptor beta chain was found in a study of blood T cell repertoires in COVID-19. Study as a whole: Spain, Italy and the United States supplied samples that represented acute and convalescent COVID-19. From T cells, B-cell-depleted T cells, or PBMCs came the material, which was cDNA or gDNA.

Original handling: From reference gene primer amplification, estimates of nucleated cell counts were derived. Using immunoSEQ multiplex PCR, the repertoire was profiled, and TCRdb retains in-frame clones only, with some absent. The DNA gave D and trimming, while V, J and clone size come from that table. The repertoire holds approximately 170,000 clones, with about 88% as singletons. Germline loops: CDR1 SGDLS, CDR2 YYNGEE. Trimming stripped 6 bases from V and 1 base from J, with 9 bases between. The CDR3 contains 13 residues. The receptor comes from a man in his thirties or forties with acute or convalescent COVID-19. Sequencing input: peripheral blood. This chain uses TRBV9 with TRBJ2-3, with a possible D match to TRBD2 (6 bases). This CDR3 is CASNPSGTDTQYF. In DNA form, the CDR3 reads TGTGCCAGCAACCCTAGCGGCACAGATACGCAGTATTTT.